One TCR beta chain is described in this entry. The antigen is unknown. This CDR3 comprises 14 residues. The V gene lost 0 bases and the J gene lost 0 bases, with 6 bases spanning the gap. Looked up from germline, CDR1 is SGHNT and CDR2 is YYREEE (reference sequence). The sample originates from a study of shared clonotypes between healthy human individuals. The repertoire was sequenced with immunoSEQ multiplex PCR; TCRdb's copy has only in-frame clones and lacks some. This repertoire shows some 2,400,000 clones, almost 96% found once; its top ten account for less than 0.15%. Study outcomes and limitations: Non-shared clonotypes had lower generation probabilities than clonotypes shared by all four sorted-subset donors.

Specimen: naive CD4+ T cells sorted from blood. Subset meaning: CD45RA+ positively selected. The TCR was taken from a young man in good health. This chain uses TRBV5-4 with TRBJ1-1, with D unresolved. CDR3 nucleotides: TGTGCCAGCAGCTTGGAGTCCATGAACACTGAAGCTTTCTTT. This codes for CASSLESMNTEAFF.